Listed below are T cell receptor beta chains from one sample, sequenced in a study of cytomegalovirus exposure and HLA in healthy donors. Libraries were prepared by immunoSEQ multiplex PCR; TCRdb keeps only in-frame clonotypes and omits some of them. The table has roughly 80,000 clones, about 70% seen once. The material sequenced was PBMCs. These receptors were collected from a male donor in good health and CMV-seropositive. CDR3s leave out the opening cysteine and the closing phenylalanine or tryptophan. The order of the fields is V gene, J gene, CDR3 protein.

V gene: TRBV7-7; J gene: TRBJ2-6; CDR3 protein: ASSLAGANVLT
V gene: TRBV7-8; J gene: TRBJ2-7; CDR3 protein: ASSLGPGQQYEQY
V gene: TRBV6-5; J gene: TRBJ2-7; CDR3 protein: ASSYGTGGYEQY
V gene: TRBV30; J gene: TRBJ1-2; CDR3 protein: AWSAGWGYGYT
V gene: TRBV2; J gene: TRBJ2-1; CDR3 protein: ASLAWLGEF
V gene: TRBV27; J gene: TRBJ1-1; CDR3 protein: ASSLKGRGETEAF
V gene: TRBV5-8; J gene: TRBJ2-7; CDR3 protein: ASSTRGAREQY
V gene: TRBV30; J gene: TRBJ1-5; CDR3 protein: AWSVQSGPQH
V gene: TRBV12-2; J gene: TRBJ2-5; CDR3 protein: ASRLLVKGGVEGWKTQY
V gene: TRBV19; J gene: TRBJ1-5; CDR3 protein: ASSIDPGVLQPQH
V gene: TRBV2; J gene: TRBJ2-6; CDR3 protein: ASSELGVGANVLT
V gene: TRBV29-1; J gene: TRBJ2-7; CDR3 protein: SVEEQGLEQY
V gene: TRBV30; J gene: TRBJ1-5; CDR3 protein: AWTGGHNQPQH
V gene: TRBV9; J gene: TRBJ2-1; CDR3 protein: ASSEGVIAGGQF
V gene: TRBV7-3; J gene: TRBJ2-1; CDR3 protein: ASPGTSGRGHEQF
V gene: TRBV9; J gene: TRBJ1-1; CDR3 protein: ASSVAAGGTEAF
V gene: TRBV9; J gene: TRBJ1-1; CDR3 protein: ASSQGTRDLAF
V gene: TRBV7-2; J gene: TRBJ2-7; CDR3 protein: ASSTRGYEQY
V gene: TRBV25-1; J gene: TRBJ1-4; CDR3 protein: ASSGLDRGNEKLF
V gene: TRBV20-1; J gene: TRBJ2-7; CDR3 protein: SAAGGRGQY
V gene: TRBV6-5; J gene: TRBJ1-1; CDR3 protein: ASSQNWDSTEAF
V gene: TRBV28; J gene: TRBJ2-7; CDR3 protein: ASSPLGGGYEQY
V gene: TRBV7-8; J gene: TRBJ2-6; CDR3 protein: ASSFPSGGISGANVLT
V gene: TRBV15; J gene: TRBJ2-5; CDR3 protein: AIQRGPQETQY
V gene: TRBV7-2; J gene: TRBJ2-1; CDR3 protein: ASSLRGFRTSGTHNEQF
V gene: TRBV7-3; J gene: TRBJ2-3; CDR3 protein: ASSSSGQRTDTQY
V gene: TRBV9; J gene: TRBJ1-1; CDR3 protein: ASSDRLNTEAF
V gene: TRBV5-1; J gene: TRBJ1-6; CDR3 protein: ASSPRTGNNSPLH
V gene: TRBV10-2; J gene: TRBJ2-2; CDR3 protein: ASSRDRNTGELF
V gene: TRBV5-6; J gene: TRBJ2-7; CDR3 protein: ASSHRDRRYEQY
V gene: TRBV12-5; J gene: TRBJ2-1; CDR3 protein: ASGLRLAQSSYNEQF
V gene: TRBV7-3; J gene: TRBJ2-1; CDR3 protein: ASSTSGANNEQF
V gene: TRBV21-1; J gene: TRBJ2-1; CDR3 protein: ASQNTTRTRLAGEPGFNEQF
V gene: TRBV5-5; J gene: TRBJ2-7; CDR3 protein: ASSLDISYEQY
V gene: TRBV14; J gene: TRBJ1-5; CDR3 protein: ASSQGIGGNQH
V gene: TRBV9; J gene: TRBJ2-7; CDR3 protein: ASSVALGVGDEQY
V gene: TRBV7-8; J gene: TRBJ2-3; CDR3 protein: ASSPGLAADTQY
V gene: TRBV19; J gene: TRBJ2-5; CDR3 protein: ASRRTSTETQY
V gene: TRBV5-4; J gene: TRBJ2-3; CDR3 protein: ASSWTSGTDTQY
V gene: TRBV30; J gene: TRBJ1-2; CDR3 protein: AWERGFSVGYT
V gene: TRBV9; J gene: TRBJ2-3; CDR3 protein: ASTMGVGEGPDTQY
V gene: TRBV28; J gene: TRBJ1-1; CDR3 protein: ASSTGGTEAF
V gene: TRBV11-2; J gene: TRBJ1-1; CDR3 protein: ASSSRSRGGDTEAF
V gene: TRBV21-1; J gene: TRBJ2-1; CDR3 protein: ASSNKQGGSYNEQF
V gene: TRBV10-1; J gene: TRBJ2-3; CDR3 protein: ASSADRGCTDTQY
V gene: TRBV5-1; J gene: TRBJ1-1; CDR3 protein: ASSFLGQQNTEAF
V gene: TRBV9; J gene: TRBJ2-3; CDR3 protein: ASSERGRSDTQY
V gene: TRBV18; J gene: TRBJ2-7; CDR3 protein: ASSPETGATYEQY